These 30 T cell receptor beta chains share one sample of origin, sequenced in a study of shared clonotypes between healthy human individuals. Profiling relied on immunoSEQ multiplex PCR, and the TCRdb table lists in-frame clones only, not all of them. The table lists about 1 million clones, about 70% of them singletons. The sequenced sample was memory CD4+ T cells sorted from blood. Indicated subset: CD45RA-negative fraction. The source of these receptors is a man between 18 and 29 years old in good health.

The rearrangement uses TRBV19 and TRBJ2-2, with unresolved D. The CDR3 loop spans 13 amino acids. V was shortened by 3 bases and J by 8 bases, with 10 bases between the two germline ends. CDR1 is LNHDA and CDR2 is SQIVND in the germline V gene (reference sequence). CDR3 nucleotides: TGTGCCAGTAGTATGCGTTTCTTGGGGGAGCTGTTTTTT. This translates into CASSMRFLGELFF.

Note on this clone: Different DNA sequences within this sample yield the same CDR3. The chain uses TRBV5-6 and TRBJ1-1; D gene uncertain. Trimming pared 2 bases from V and 0 bases from J, leaving 2 bases between. CDR1 and CDR2 from the germline V gene are SGHDT and YYEEEE. The CDR3 has 12 amino acids. CDR3 region: CASSLVNTEAFF. In DNA, the CDR3 is TGTGCCAGCAGCTTAGTGAACACTGAAGCTTTCTTT. Full variable domain (missing parts from reference TRBV5-6 and TRBJ1-1): DAGVTQSPTHLIKTRGQQVTLRCSPKSGHDTVSWYQQALGQGPQFIFQYYEEEERQRGNFPDRFSGHQFPNYSSELNVNALLLGDSALYLCASSLVNTEAFFGQGTRLTVV.

V gene TRBV19 combines with J gene TRBJ2-4; the D is unclear. Trimming cost V 3 bases and J 1 base, with 10 bases left between them. The V gene's germline CDR1 is LNHDA and CDR2 SQIVND (reference sequence). The CDR3 extends over 15 amino acids. The CDR3 here is CASSIGAGAKNIQYF. CDR3 DNA: TGTGCCAGTAGTATCGGAGCCGGGGCCAAAAACATTCAGTACTTC.

V and J are TRBV4-1 and TRBJ1-1; no clear D gene. Germline V gene data show CDR1 as MGHRA and CDR2 as YSYEKL. With 1 base removed from V and 0 bases from J, the gap between germline ends came to 12 bases. This CDR3 is built from 16 residues. In DNA, the CDR3 is TGCGCCAGCAGCCAAGGGATCGACGGCCTGAACACTGAAGCTTTCTTT. It is translated as CASSQGIDGLNTEAFF.

The chain joins TRBV2 to TRBJ2-3; 8 bases are shared with TRBD2. This CDR3 is built from 13 residues. V lost 10 bases to trimming and J lost 2 bases; unmatched junction nucleotides: 5. Germline CDR1 is SNHLY and CDR2 is FYNNEI. DNA for the CDR3: TGTGCCACCGGGCGGGGGGTCACAGATACGCAGTATTTT. It yields the protein CATGRGVTDTQYF.

CDR3 amino acids: CASSPNPYNSPLHF. CDR3 coding DNA: TGTGCCAGCTCACCTAATCCTTATAATTCACCCCTCCACTTT. This chain links TRBV18 with TRBJ1-6; no clear D gene. Germline V gene data show CDR1 as KGHSH and CDR2 as LQKENI. Trimming took 3 bases from V and 4 from J, leaving 7 bases between them. The CDR3 has 14 amino acids.

On this clone: A much larger clone is a single base away; this may be a read error. This chain joins TRBV5-4 and TRBJ1-6, with 10 bases that match TRBD1. Per germline, CDR1 SGHNT and CDR2 YYREEE (reference sequence). V trimming: 4 bases; J trimming: 7 bases; junction bases outside the gene matches: 2. The CDR3 totals 14 residues. DNA for the CDR3: TGTGCCAGCAGCGTGGGACAGGGGAATTCACCCCTCCACTTT. This gives the protein CASSVGQGNSPLHF. Variable domain in full (rest from reference TRBV5-4 and TRBJ1-6): ETGVTQSPTHLIKTRGQQVTLRCSSQSGHNTVSWYQQALGQGPQFIFQYYREEENGRGNFPPRFSGLQFPNYSSELNVNALELDDSALYLCASSVGQGNSPLHFGNGTRLTVT.

V and J are TRBV2 and TRBJ2-1; a weak D match, TRBD2 (7 bases). V shed 4 bases and J shed 4 bases, with 14 bases lying between them. CDR1 is SNHLY and CDR2 is FYNNEI in the germline V gene. The CDR3 is 15 amino acids. The CDR3 bases are TGTGCCAGCAGTGCGGCGGGGGCCTATTACAATGAGCAGTTCTTC. Amino acids: CASSAAGAYYNEQFF.

V usage is TRBV20-1 and J usage is TRBJ2-1; perhaps TRBD2 as D (6 bases). Per the germline V gene, CDR1 is DFQATT and CDR2 is SNEGSKA (reference sequence). The CDR3 extends over 11 amino acids. V was pared by 7 bases and J by 10 bases, with 14 bases between. The CDR3 loop is CSVLSGLEQFF. Here the CDR3 DNA reads TGCAGTGTTCTGTCTGGACTAGAGCAGTTCTTC.

The sample holds one count of this clone. The chain carries TRBV9 and TRBJ2-2; tentatively, D is TRBD2 (6 bases). CDR1 is SGDLS and CDR2 is YYNGEE in the germline V gene. V was cut by 1 base and J by 4 bases, with 11 bases left in between. The length of the CDR3 is 15 residues. The CDR3 region has the DNA TGTGCCAGCAGCGTAAGGGCGGGGTCCACCGGGGAGCTGTTTTTT. Amino acids: CASSVRAGSTGELFF.

The chain combines TRBV11-2 with TRBJ2-6, with TRBD1 matching 8 bases. The J segment lost 13 bases and the V segment lost 7 bases, leaving 9 bases of the junction unmatched. Germline V lookup: CDR1 SGHAT, CDR2 FQNNGV. The CDR3 extends over 13 amino acids. The CDR3 reads CASTLGQGGVLTF. The DNA for the CDR3 is TGTGCCAGCACCCTCGGACAGGGCGGAGTCCTGACTTTC.

The V and J genes are TRBV30 and TRBJ1-4; D not resolved. The CDR3 is made up of 11 amino acids. The germline V and J ends were trimmed by 5 bases and 8 bases, with 9 bases remaining between them. Per the germline V gene, CDR1 is GTSNPN and CDR2 is SVGIG (reference sequence). The CDR3 sequence is CAWDRGEKLFF. CDR3 sequence (DNA): TGTGCCTGGGATAGAGGCGAAAAACTGTTTTTT.

The chain joins TRBV28 to TRBJ1-5; D is possibly TRBD1 (5 bases). Germline CDR1 is MDHEN and CDR2 is SYDVKM. V dropped 8 bases and J dropped 4 bases, with 15 bases sitting between them. The CDR3 has 14 residues. The chain's CDR3 is CASGTMGSNQPQHF. The CDR3 DNA follows: TGTGCCAGCGGGACTATGGGGAGTAATCAGCCCCAGCATTTT.

The sample holds a few counts of this clone. In DNA, the CDR3 is TGCGCCAGCAAAGGCCTTATGGACCCAGATACGCAGTATTTT. It is translated as CASKGLMDPDTQYF. The V and J genes are TRBV10-2 and TRBJ2-3; D call uncertain. Germline V gives CDR1 WSHSY, CDR2 SAAADI. The V and J ends lost 7 bases and 4 bases respectively, with 15 bases between them. This CDR3 has 14 amino acids.

The rearrangement links TRBV7-2 to TRBJ2-5; D gene uncertain. V was pared by 1 base and J by 4 bases, with 10 bases between. CDR1 and CDR2 from the germline V gene are SGHTA and FQGNSA. CDR3 length equals 14 residues. The CDR3 DNA sequence: TGTGCCAGCAGCTTAGAGGGCCGGCGAGAGACCCAGTACTTC. It encodes CASSLEGRRETQYF.

The rearrangement uses TRBV19 and TRBJ1-2, with no clear D. The V gene lost 10 bases and the J gene lost 0 bases, with 24 bases spanning the gap. Germline CDR1 is LNHDA and CDR2 is SQIVND (reference sequence). The CDR3 has 17 residues. The CDR3 region has the DNA TGTGCCACCTTTGAACCGGGCCGAAAAGCCTCTAACTATGGCTACACCTTC. Residues: CATFEPGRKASNYGYTF.

This clone showed up just a few times. The sample carries other DNA sequences with the same CDR3. The chain joins TRBV5-4 to TRBJ2-5; possibly TRBD1 for D (6 bases). The ends were cut back, 0 bases at V and 1 base at J, with 7 bases in the middle. The V gene's germline CDR1 is SGHNT and CDR2 YYREEE (reference sequence). This CDR3 spans 14 amino acids. The CDR3 nucleotides read TGTGCCAGCAGCTTGGGGACAGTCCAAGAGACCCAGTACTTC. Its protein product is CASSLGTVQETQYF.

For this clone: The sample contains more than one DNA sequence encoding this CDR3. This chain connects TRBV5-1 to TRBJ1-1; D uncertain. Germline-derived CDR1 and CDR2 are SGHRS and YFSETQ. The CDR3 has 14 residues. The ends were cut back, 0 bases at V and 1 base at J, with 7 bases in the middle. CDR3 protein: CASSLVVGNTEAFF. The DNA for the CDR3 is TGCGCCAGCAGCTTGGTTGTCGGGAACACTGAAGCTTTCTTT.

Only a few counts were recorded for this clone. CDR3: CASSYTGNTEAFF. CDR3 bases: TGTGCCAGCAGTTACACAGGGAACACTGAAGCTTTCTTT. This chain links TRBV2 with TRBJ1-1, with TRBD1 as a possible D gene (5 bases). Between the trimmed V and J ends, which lost 5 bases and 1 base, there was a span of 8 bases. This CDR3 is built from 13 residues. CDR1 and CDR2 from the germline V gene are SNHLY and FYNNEI.

The chain joins TRBV5-1 to TRBJ2-3; TRBD1 might be the D (6 bases). Between the trimmed V and J ends, which lost 3 bases and 0 bases, there was a span of 14 bases. The V gene's germline CDR1 is SGHRS and CDR2 YFSETQ. This CDR3 region has 16 residues. The DNA for the CDR3 is TGCGCCAGCAGCTGGGGACAAGGAAGAAGCACAGATACGCAGTATTTT. Protein product: CASSWGQGRSTDTQYF.

CDR3 sequence (DNA): TGTGCCAGCTCACAGAGTTATAGCAATCAGCCCCAGCATTTT. Its protein product is CASSQSYSNQPQHF. The V call is TRBV18, the J call TRBJ1-5; D unclear. Germline V CDR1 and CDR2: KGHSH, LQKENI. V shed 4 bases and J shed 0 bases, with 7 bases lying between them. The CDR3 totals 14 residues.

The chain is built from TRBV25-1 and TRBJ2-4, with D possibly called TRBD1 or TRBD2 (5 bases each). The germline V gene has CDR1 MGHDK and CDR2 SYGVNS. CDR3 length: 13 residues. The V end was cut by 1 base, the J end by 7 bases, with 8 bases between. This chain's CDR3 is CASSESEGNIQYF. The CDR3 DNA reads as TGTGCCAGCAGTGAATCTGAGGGGAACATTCAGTACTTC.

V gene TRBV28 combines with J gene TRBJ1-1; D is uncertain. The CDR3 loop spans 15 amino acids. The V gene lost 5 bases and the J gene lost 6 bases, with 19 bases spanning the gap. CDR1 is MDHEN, CDR2 SYDVKM, per germline. CDR3 residues: CASSIERGMSAEAFF. The CDR3 DNA sequence: TGTGCCAGCAGTATTGAGCGAGGGATGTCGGCTGAAGCTTTCTTT.

This clone has a handful of counts. This chain connects TRBV5-1 to TRBJ2-2, with D perhaps matching TRBD1 (5 bases). Germline V gene lookup returns CDR1 SGHRS and CDR2 YFSETQ. Trimming shortened V by 3 bases and J by 0 bases, and 15 bases separated the two germline ends. CDR3 length: 17 amino acids. CDR3 nucleotide sequence: TGCGCCAGCAGCTGGGGCCCAGAACGGGCGAACACCGGGGAGCTGTTTTTT. Translation gives CASSWGPERANTGELFF.

The chain carries TRBV2 and TRBJ2-7, with TRBD1 matching 9 bases. The germline gives CDR1 SNHLY, CDR2 FYNNEI. This CDR3 region has 16 residues. V shed 4 bases, J shed 3 bases, and the junction held 10 bases outside the gene matches. This CDR3 is CASSGGSGTGFYEQYF. In nucleotides, the CDR3 is TGTGCCAGCAGTGGGGGATCCGGGACAGGGTTCTACGAGCAGTACTTC.

At least ten counts were recorded for this clone. At one of its ends the junction is not consistent with the germline gene, which may arise from a read error. The chain couples TRBV10-3 to TRBJ2-2; unclear D gene. Germline V gives CDR1 ENHRY, CDR2 SYGVKD. The CDR3 spans 13 residues. The chain's CDR3 is CAISTMNTGELFF. The CDR3 bases are TGTGCAATCAGTACCATGAACACCGGGGAGCTGTTTTTT.

The rearrangement uses TRBV5-4 and TRBJ2-5, with TRBD1 matching over 8 bases. V shed 4 bases, J shed 5 bases, and the junction held 7 bases outside the gene matches. CDR1 and CDR2 from the germline V gene are SGHNT and YYREEE (reference sequence). CDR3 length equals 14 residues. The CDR3 DNA reads as TGTGCCAGCAGCCCTCAGGGGGCGGATGAGACCCAGTACTTC. This sequence encodes CASSPQGADETQYF.

In this sample, this clone turned up a few times. The rearrangement uses TRBV7-2 and TRBJ1-1, with 11 bases that match TRBD1. V lost 4 bases to trimming and J lost 10 bases; unmatched junction nucleotides: 8. In germline, CDR1 is SGHTA, CDR2 FQGNSA. This CDR3 is built from 14 residues. The CDR3 sequence is CASSSDRGLRSAFF. For the CDR3, the DNA is TGTGCCAGCAGCTCGGACAGGGGGCTTCGATCAGCTTTCTTT.

The chain is built from TRBV11-2 and TRBJ2-7, with D perhaps matching TRBD1 (5 bases). The CDR3 is 15 amino acids. Germline CDR1 reads SGHAT; CDR2 reads FQNNGV. V was trimmed by 1 base and J by 6 bases, leaving 16 bases between them. The CDR3 DNA is TGTGCCAGCAGCTTAGTTCAGGGAAAAAGTTTCGAGCAGTACTTC. It translates to CASSLVQGKSFEQYF.

V usage is TRBV6-5 and J usage is TRBJ1-5; a weak D match, TRBD1 (5 bases). With 2 bases removed from V and 0 bases from J, the gap between germline ends came to 8 bases. Per the germline V gene, CDR1 is MNHEY and CDR2 is SVGAGI. The CDR3 length is 15 residues. The CDR3 here is CASSYDRVSNQPQHF. CDR3 nucleotides: TGTGCCAGCAGTTACGACAGAGTTAGCAATCAGCCCCAGCATTTT.